This is a list of T cell receptor beta chains from one sample in a study of T cell responses to AZD1222 COVID-19 vaccine. Assay used: immunoSEQ multiplex PCR; TCRdb lists only in-frame clones, some missing. The sample lists 56,000 or so clones, 80% to 90% occurring once. The input for sequencing was peripheral blood, taken on day 0 of AZD1222 vaccination. Receptors originate from an adult in good health. Both conserved end residues are part of each CDR3. The D gene is left open where the match is weak. The listing skips clone size in some rows; elsewhere it reads once, few, many or a size class.

d_call	v_call	j_call	cdr3_length	clone_size	cdr3_nt	cdr3_aa
TRBD2	TRBV19	TRBJ2-7	14	.	TGTGCCAGTATGTCAAGCGGGGGCCCCTACGAGCAGTACTTC	CASMSSGGPYEQYF
TRBD1	TRBV2	TRBJ1-6	17	.	TGTGCCAGCAGTAGGACAGGGGTTACCAGATATAATTCACCCCTCCACTTT	CASSRTGVTRYNSPLHF
.	TRBV28	TRBJ2-3	14	once	TGTGCCAGCAGTACCCGGGGGCGGCAAGATACGCAGTATTTT	CASSTRGRQDTQYF
.	TRBV24-1	TRBJ2-3	14	few	TGTGCCACCAGCCCCCAACAGAGCACAGATACGCAGTATTTT	CATSPQQSTDTQYF
.	TRBV6-2/TRBV6-3	TRBJ1-2	13	.	TGTGCCAGCAGTTACCGGGACAACTATGGCTACACCTTC	CASSYRDNYGYTF
.	TRBV19	TRBJ1-2	16	.	TGTGCCAGTAGTAGACAACGTGGTCCCGGGGACTATGGCTACACCTTC	CASSRQRGPGDYGYTF
.	TRBV19	TRBJ1-2	15	.	TGTGCCAGTAGTGTCTCAGGTTTCGCCAACTATGGCTACACCTTC	CASSVSGFANYGYTF
TRBD2	TRBV28	TRBJ2-2	16	.	TGTGCCAGCAGCCGGACTAGCGGGGGGGACACCGGGGAGCTGTTTTTT	CASSRTSGGDTGELFF
.	TRBV6-5	TRBJ1-6	14	few	TGTGCCAGCAGTTACTCGATCCCAAATTCACCCCTCCACTTT	CASSYSIPNSPLHF
.	TRBV5-1	TRBJ1-2	19	.	TGCGCCAGCAGCCCGCTAACCCTGTTGCGGGGTATTGCTGACTATGGCTACACCTTC	CASSPLTLLRGIADYGYTF
.	TRBV6-5	TRBJ2-2	13	.	TGTGCCATAACCCGGGGGCCCACCGGGGAGCTGTTTTTT	CAITRGPTGELFF
TRBD1	TRBV2	TRBJ1-2	17	.	TGTGCCAGCAGTGAACCTCCAGGGGGCGAGAGAAGCTATGGCTACACCTTC	CASSEPPGGERSYGYTF
.	TRBV20-1	TRBJ2-5	10	.	TGCAGTGCCCAAGGGGAGACCCAGTACTTC	CSAQGETQYF
TRBD2	TRBV7-8	TRBJ2-1	19	.	TGTGCCAGCAGCCTGGGACTAGCGGGGCGCTCCTCCTCCTACAATGAGCAGTTCTTC	CASSLGLAGRSSSYNEQFF
.	TRBV18	TRBJ2-5	15	.	TGTGCCAGCTCCCCAAGGGGCAGCAACCAAGAGACCCAGTACTTC	CASSPRGSNQETQYF
.	TRBV2	TRBJ2-7	12	.	TGTGCCAGCAAGAGGGGTAGCTACGAGCAGTACTTC	CASKRGSYEQYF
.	TRBV5-8	TRBJ2-7	14	.	TGTGCCAGCAGCCCTCTTCTCGCAGGGAACGAGCAGTACTTC	CASSPLLAGNEQYF
TRBD1	TRBV28	TRBJ1-1	16	.	TGTGCCAGCAGCCTTGGGACAGGGGGTTTGGCCACTGAAGCTTTCTTT	CASSLGTGGLATEAFF
.	TRBV12-3/TRBV12-4	TRBJ2-5	12	.	TGTGCCAGCAGTTTAGTGGGGCAGACCCAGTACTTC	CASSLVGQTQYF
.	TRBV6-6	TRBJ1-3	14	.	TGTGCCAGCAGCACCGGTACCTCTGGAAACACCATATATTTT	CASSTGTSGNTIYF
TRBD1	TRBV28	TRBJ1-5	15	.	TGTGCCACCGAGTGGGGACAGGGCGTCAATCAGCCCCAGCATTTT	CATEWGQGVNQPQHF
TRBD2	TRBV5-1	TRBJ2-3	15	.	TGCGCCAGCAGCTGGCGGGGGGACGTCACAGATACGCAGTATTTT	CASSWRGDVTDTQYF
.	TRBV5-5	TRBJ2-7	16	once	TGTGCCAGCAGCTCGACTCCTGGGGGGTTCCCCTACGAGCAGTACTTC	CASSSTPGGFPYEQYF
.	TRBV12-3/TRBV12-4	TRBJ2-7	12	once	TGTGCCAGCAGTGACGGCTCCTACGAGCAGTACTTC	CASSDGSYEQYF
TRBD1	TRBV3-1/TRBV3-2	TRBJ2-2	16	.	TGTGCCAGCACCCTTGGACAGGGGGGATTTCCCGGGGAGCTGTTTTTT	CASTLGQGGFPGELFF
.	TRBV6-5	TRBJ2-7	14	.	TGTGCCAGTGCCCCGGGACTTAGCTCCTACGAGCAGTACTTC	CASAPGLSSYEQYF
.	TRBV6-5	TRBJ1-1	14	.	TGTGCCAGCCAAAGCGACTGGGCAGTAGGAGAGGCTTTCTTT	CASQSDWAVGEAFF
TRBD1	TRBV7-2	TRBJ2-1	14	.	TGTGCCAGCAGCTTATATGGGGACAGCTATGAGCAGTTCTTC	CASSLYGDSYEQFF
.	TRBV6-5	TRBJ1-6	14	.	TGTGCCAGCCTTCCCGGGACATATAATTCACCCCTCCACTTT	CASLPGTYNSPLHF